This T cell receptor beta chain was captured in a study of Ad26.COV2.S vaccination and SARS-CoV-2 variants. Study details: The study gave Ad26.COV2.S intramuscularly, once or twice 56 days apart. Study outcomes and limitations: Placebo recipients and vaccine recipients were similar in non-spike TCR breadth.

Treatment denoted: about 20 received Ad26.COV2.S at low or high dose, single or two shots; roughly five received placebo; per-sample allocation not given. Collection of the samples took place on day 63 after the first injection of vaccine or placebo. Donor was an adult aged 18-55 years in Boston. The method was immunoSEQ multiplex PCR; TCRdb's version includes in-frame clones alone and lacks a portion of them. The data hold 440,000 or so clones, with about 89% observed a single time. Comment on this clone: Its antigen is unknown. At the DNA level, this CDR3 is encoded by other sequences in the same sample as well.

CDR3 length equals 15 residues. Per the germline V gene, CDR1 is LNHNV and CDR2 is YYDKDF (reference sequence). V lost 0 bases and J 4 bases, leaving 10 bases between the germline ends. The rearrangement uses TRBV15 and TRBJ1-5; D gene ambiguous. The material sequenced was peripheral blood, taken in a trial of Ad26.COV2.S vaccine versus placebo. This receptor was taken from a person aged 18-60 years who received the Ad26.COV2.S COVID-19 vaccine or a placebo. Here the CDR3 reads CATSRDRGLNQPQHF. Here the CDR3 DNA reads TGTGCCACCAGCAGAGATCGAGGTTTAAATCAGCCCCAGCATTTT.